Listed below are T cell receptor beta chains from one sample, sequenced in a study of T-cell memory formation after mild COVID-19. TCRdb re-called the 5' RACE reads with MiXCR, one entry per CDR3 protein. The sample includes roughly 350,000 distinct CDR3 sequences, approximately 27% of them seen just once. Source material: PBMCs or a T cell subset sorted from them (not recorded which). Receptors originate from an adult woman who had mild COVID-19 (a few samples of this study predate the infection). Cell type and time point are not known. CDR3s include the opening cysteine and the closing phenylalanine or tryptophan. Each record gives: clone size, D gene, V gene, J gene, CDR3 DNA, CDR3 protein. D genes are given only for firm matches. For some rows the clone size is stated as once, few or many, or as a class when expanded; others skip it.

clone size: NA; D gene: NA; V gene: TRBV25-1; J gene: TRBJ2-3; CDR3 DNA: TGTGCCAGCAGTAAAACGAAGGGGTACTCCACTACCGGCACAGATACGCAGTATTTT; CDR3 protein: CASSKTKGYSTTGTDTQYF
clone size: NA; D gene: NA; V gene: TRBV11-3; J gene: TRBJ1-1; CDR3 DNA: TGTGCCAGCAGCTTCCCACAGAGTGAAGCTTTCTTT; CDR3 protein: CASSFPQSEAFF
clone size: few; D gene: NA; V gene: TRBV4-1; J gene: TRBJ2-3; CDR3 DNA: TGCGCCAGCAGCCAAGTGGGGAAGGGGGGCCGAGGAGATACGCAGTATTTT; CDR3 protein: CASSQVGKGGRGDTQYF
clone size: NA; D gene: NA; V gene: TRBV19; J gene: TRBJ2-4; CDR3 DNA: TGTGCCAGTAGGCTTACGGGGCGAAACATTCAGTACTTC; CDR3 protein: CASRLTGRNIQYF
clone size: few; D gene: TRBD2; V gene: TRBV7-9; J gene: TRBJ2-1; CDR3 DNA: TGTGCCAGCAGCCCCCTTAGCGGGTACTCCTACAATGAGCAGTTCTTC; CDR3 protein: CASSPLSGYSYNEQFF
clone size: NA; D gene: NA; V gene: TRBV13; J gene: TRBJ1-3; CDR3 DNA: TGTGCCAGCAGTATACCAGGTTCCGGGGACACCATATATTTT; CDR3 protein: CASSIPGSGDTIYF
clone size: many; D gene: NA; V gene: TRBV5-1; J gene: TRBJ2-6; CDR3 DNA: TGCGCCAGCAGCTTGTCACCGGGGACTGGGGCCAACGTCCTGACTTTC; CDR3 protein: CASSLSPGTGANVLTF
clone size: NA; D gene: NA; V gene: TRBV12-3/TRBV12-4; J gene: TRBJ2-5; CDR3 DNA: TGTGCCAGCAGTCTGGCCCTCCGCGGGGCCCAGTACTTC; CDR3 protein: CASSLALRGAQYF
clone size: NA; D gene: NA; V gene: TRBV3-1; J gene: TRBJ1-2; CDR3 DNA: TGTGCCAGCAGCCCCGGCTCGTCTGGCTACACCTTC; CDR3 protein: CASSPGSSGYTF
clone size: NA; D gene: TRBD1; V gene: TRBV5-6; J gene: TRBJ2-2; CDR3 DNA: TGTGCCAGCAGGTACCGAGGGACAGGGCGAGGTACCGGGGAGCTGTTTTTT; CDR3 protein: CASRYRGTGRGTGELFF
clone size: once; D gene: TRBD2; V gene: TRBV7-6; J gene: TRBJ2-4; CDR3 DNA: TGTGCCAGCAGCCCCCGACTAGCGGGACTAAACATTCAGTACTTC; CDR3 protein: CASSPRLAGLNIQYF
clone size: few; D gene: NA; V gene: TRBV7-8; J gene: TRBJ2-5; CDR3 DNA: TGTGCCAGCAGCATACGGACGGGACCTCAAGAGACCCAGTACTTC; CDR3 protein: CASSIRTGPQETQYF
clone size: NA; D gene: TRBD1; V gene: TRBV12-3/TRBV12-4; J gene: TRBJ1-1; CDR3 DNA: TGTGCCACCAGAGGGGACAGGATGTACACTGAAGCTTTCTTT; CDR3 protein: CATRGDRMYTEAFF
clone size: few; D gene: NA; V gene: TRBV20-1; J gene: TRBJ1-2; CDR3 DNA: TGCAGTGCTAGTTCTGGGAGCTATGGCTACACCTTC; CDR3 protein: CSASSGSYGYTF
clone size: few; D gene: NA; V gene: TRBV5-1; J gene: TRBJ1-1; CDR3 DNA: TGCGCCAGCAGCTTGAACTCCGGGCTGCTGATGAACACTGAAGCTTTCTTT; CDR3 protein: CASSLNSGLLMNTEAFF
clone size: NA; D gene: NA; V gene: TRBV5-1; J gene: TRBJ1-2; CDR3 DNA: TGCGCCAGCAGCTTGGATTTTAACTATGGCTACACCTTC; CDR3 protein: CASSLDFNYGYTF
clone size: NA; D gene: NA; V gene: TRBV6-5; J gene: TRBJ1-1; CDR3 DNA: TGTGCCAGCAGTTACTCTTCACAGGGAGGTACTGAAGCTTTCTTT; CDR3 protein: CASSYSSQGGTEAFF
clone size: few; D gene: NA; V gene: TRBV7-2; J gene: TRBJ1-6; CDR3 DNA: TGTGCCAGCAGCTTAGGGAGTTTGGCACCCCTCCACTTT; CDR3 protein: CASSLGSLAPLHF
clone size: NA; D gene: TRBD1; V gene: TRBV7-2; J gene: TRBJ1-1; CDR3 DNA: TGTGCCAGCAGCTTAAGACACAGGGGGCGCGGCACTGAAGCTTTCTTT; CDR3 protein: CASSLRHRGRGTEAFF
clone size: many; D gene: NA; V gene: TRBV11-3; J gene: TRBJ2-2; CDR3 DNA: TGTGCCAGCAGCCCGCTGGGCGGGGAGCTGTTTTTT; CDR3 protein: CASSPLGGELFF
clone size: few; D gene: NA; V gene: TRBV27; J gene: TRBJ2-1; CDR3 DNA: TGTGCCAGCAGTTTATTTTTTGGGGAAACTTATGAGCAGTTCTTC; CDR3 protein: CASSLFFGETYEQFF
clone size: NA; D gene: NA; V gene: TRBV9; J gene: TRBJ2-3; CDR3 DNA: TGTGCCAGCAGCGTAGGATCCGGCGGGGTTGCGCAGTATTTT; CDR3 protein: CASSVGSGGVAQYF
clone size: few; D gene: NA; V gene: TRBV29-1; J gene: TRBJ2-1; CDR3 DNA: TGCAGCGTGGCGGGGGCGGTTAGTAATGAGCAGTTCTTC; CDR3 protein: CSVAGAVSNEQFF
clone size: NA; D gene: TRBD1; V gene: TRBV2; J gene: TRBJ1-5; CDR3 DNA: TGTGCCAGCAGGAGCTTTATCCGGGACAGGGGGTCTCAGCCCCAGCATTTT; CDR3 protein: CASRSFIRDRGSQPQHF
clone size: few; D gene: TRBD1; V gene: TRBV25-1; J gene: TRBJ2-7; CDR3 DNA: TGTGCCAGCAGTGAGCGGACAGGACCCAAAAACGAGCAGTACTTC; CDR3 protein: CASSERTGPKNEQYF
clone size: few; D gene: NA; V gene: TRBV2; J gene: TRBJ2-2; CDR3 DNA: TGTGCCAGCAGTGGAGAGGTATTCATCGGGGAGCTGTTTTTT; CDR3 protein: CASSGEVFIGELFF
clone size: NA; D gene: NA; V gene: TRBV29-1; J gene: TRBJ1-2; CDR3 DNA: TGCAGCGTTAGGCGGGAGAACGGCTACACCTTC; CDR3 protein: CSVRRENGYTF
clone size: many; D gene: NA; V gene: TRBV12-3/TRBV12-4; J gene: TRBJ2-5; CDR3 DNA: TGTGCCAGCATCTTAGGAGGGAGCAGAGAGACCCAGTACTTC; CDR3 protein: CASILGGSRETQYF
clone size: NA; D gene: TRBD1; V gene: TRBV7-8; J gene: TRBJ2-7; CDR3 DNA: TGTGCCAGCAGCTTAGCCCCGACAGGGGAAGTCTCCTACGAGCAGTACTTC; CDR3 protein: CASSLAPTGEVSYEQYF
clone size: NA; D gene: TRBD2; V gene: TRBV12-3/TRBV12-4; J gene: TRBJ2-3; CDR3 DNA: TGTGCCAGCAGTTTTAGCGGGGGGGGCCGCACAGATACGCAGTATTTT; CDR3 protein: CASSFSGGGRTDTQYF
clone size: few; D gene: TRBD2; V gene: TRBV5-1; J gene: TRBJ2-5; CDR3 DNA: TGCGCCAGCAGCCGGACACTAGCGGGAGCGCAAGAGACCCAGTACTTC; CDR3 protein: CASSRTLAGAQETQYF
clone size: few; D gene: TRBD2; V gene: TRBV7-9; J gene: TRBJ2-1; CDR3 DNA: TGTGCCAGCAGCCCAGTGGGAGGGAGTGAGCAGTTCTTC; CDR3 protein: CASSPVGGSEQFF
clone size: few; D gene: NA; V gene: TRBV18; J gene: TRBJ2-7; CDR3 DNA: TGTGCCAGCTCACGCCGGGACACGGGACCCTACGAGCAGTACTTC; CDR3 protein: CASSRRDTGPYEQYF
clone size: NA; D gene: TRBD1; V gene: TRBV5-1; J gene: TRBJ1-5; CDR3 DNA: TGCGCCAGCAGCTCACAGGGGGCGCCGGGTCAGCCCCAGCATTTT; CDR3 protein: CASSSQGAPGQPQHF
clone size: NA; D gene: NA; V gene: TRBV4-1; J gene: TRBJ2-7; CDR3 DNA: TGCGCCAGCAGCCAAGACATGACGTACGAGCAGTACTTC; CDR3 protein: CASSQDMTYEQYF
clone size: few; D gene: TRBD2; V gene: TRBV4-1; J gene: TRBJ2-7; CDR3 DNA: TGCGCCAGCAGCCAAATCTGGGCTAGCGGGAATAAACCCTACGAGCAGTACTTC; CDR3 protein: CASSQIWASGNKPYEQYF
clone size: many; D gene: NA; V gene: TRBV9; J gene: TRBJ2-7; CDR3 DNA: TGTGCCAGCAGCGTAGGGACCCTCGACGGCTACGAGCAGTACTTC; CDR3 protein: CASSVGTLDGYEQYF
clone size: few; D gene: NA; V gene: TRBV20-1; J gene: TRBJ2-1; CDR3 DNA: TGCAGTGCAAGCCAGGATGAGCAGTTCTTC; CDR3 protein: CSASQDEQFF
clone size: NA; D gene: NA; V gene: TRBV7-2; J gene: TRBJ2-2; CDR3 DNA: TGTGCCAGCAGCTTAGCGATGGCCGGGGAGCTGTTTTTT; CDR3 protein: CASSLAMAGELFF
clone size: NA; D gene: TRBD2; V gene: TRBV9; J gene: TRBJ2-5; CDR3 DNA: TGTGCCAGCAGCGTAGGGGGACTAGCTAGGGAGACCCAGTACTTC; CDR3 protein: CASSVGGLARETQYF
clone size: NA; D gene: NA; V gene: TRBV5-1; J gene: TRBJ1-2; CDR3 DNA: TGCGCCAGCAGCTTGGCCGCGGGGCTCGGCTATGGCTACACCTTC; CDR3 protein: CASSLAAGLGYGYTF
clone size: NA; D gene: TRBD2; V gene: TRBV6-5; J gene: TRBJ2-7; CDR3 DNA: TGTGCCAGCAGTCCATTACCCGGGACTACATACTACGAGCAGTACTTC; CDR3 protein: CASSPLPGTTYYEQYF
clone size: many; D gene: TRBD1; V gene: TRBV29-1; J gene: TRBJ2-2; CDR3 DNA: TGCAGCGCTGCAACCGGGACAGGGGTTACCGGGGAGCTGTTTTTT; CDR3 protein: CSAATGTGVTGELFF
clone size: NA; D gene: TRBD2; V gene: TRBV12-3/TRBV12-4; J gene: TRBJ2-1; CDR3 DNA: TGTGCCAGCAGACTAGCGGGGAGCAATGAGCAGTTCTTC; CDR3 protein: CASRLAGSNEQFF
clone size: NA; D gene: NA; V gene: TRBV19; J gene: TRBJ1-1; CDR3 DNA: TGTGCCAGTAGTATAGGGAACAGGGTCGGCACTGAAGCTTTCTTT; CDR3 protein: CASSIGNRVGTEAFF
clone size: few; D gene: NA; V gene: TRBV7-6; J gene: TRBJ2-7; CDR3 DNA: TGTGCCAGCAGCTTAGGCGGTCGGGACGAGCAGTACTTC; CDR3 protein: CASSLGGRDEQYF
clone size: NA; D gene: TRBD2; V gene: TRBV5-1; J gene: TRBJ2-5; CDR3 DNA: TGCGCCAGCGGCCCTTTGGGACTAGCGGGCCAAGAGACCCAGTACTTC; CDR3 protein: CASGPLGLAGQETQYF
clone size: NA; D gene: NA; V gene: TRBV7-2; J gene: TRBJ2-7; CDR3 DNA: TGTGCCAGCAGCTCGATGGGTAGCGAGCAGTACTTC; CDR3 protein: CASSSMGSEQYF
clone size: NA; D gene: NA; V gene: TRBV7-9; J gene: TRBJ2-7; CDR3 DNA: TGTGCCAGCAGCTCCGGGGGCAGGATCTACGAGCAGTACTTC; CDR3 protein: CASSSGGRIYEQYF
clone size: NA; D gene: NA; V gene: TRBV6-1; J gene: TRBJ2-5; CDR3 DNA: TGTGCCAGCAGTGAAGCTAGGGGTACGGAGACCCAGTACTTC; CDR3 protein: CASSEARGTETQYF
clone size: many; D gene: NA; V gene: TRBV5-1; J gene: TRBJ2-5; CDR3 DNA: TGCGCCAGCAGCTTGGCCGGGGGCGGACAAGAGACCCAGTACTTC; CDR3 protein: CASSLAGGGQETQYF
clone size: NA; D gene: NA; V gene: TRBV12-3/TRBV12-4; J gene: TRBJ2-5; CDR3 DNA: TGTGCCAGCAGTTCTCCTCCCTCGGGGGCTAGGGAGACCCAGTACTTC; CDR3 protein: CASSSPPSGARETQYF
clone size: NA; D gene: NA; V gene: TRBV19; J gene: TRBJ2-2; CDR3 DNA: TGTGCCAGTAGTATAGGGACTTCAGCGGGCACCGGGGAGCTGTTTTTT; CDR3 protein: CASSIGTSAGTGELFF
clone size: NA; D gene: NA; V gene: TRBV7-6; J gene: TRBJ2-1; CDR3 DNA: TGTGCCAGCAGCTTTTATTTGGCTAGCTTGGATCGGGACAATGAGCAGTTCTTC; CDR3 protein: CASSFYLASLDRDNEQFF
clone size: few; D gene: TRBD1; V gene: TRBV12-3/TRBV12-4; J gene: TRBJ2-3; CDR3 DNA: TGTGCCACCATGGATAGCCGAGGGGGCCTGGATACGCAGTATTTT; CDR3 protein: CATMDSRGGLDTQYF
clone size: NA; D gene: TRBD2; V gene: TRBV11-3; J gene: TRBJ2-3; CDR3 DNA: TGTGCCAGCAGCTCACTATGGACTAGCGGGACCACAGATACGCAGTATTTT; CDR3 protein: CASSSLWTSGTTDTQYF
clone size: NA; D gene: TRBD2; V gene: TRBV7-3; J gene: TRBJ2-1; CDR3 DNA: TGTGCCAGCAGCCCCAGCCTCCTAGCGGGGGGTGGGAATGAGCAGTTCTTC; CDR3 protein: CASSPSLLAGGGNEQFF